The subject of this entry is one TCR beta chain. Antigen: not known. The entry originates in a study of cytomegalovirus exposure and HLA in healthy donors. The CDR3 runs 11 residues. V lost 5 bases, J lost 6 bases, and 6 bases lay in between. The germline CDR1 and CDR2 sequences are LNHDA and SQIVND (reference sequence). PCR amplification relied on 60 Vbeta primers (plus 13 Jbeta primers). Clones were read by immunoSEQ multiplex PCR, and TCRdb kept only the in-frame ones, dropping some. Among 74,000 or so clones listed, around 75% were seen once. Notes on the study in general: A prior analysis recorded that most TCR beta V segments were productive about 87% or about 30% of the time. TCR beta sequences reportedly predicted the HLA-A and HLA-B alleles of most subjects accurately. Later findings reportedly placed an Asian-associated ancestry cluster below the approximately 670-donor mean for N-insertions.

The genes are TRBV19 and TRBJ2-3, with D unclear. Sequenced input: PBMCs. The origin of this receptor is a woman in her forties in good health and CMV-seronegative. The CDR3 DNA reads TGTGCCAGTAGTCGTGTGGATACGCAGTATTTT. This gives the protein CASSRVDTQYF.